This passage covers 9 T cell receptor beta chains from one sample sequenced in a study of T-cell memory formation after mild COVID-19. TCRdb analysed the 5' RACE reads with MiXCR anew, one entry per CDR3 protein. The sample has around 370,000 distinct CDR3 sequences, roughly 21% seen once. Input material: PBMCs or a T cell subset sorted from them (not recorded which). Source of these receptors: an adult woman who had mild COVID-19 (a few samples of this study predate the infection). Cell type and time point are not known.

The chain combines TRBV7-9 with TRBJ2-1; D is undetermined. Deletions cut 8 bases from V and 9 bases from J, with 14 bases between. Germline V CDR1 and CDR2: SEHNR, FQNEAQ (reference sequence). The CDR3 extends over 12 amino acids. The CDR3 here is CASRYSVGEQFF. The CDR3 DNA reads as TGTGCCAGCCGTTACTCCGTGGGTGAGCAGTTCTTC.

The CDR3 spells CASSLGAGGPEKLFF. The CDR3 DNA follows: TGCGCCAGCAGCTTGGGGGCAGGGGGCCCGGAAAAACTGTTTTTT. This chain links TRBV5-1 with TRBJ1-4; 8 nucleotides line up with TRBD1. Germline CDR1 SGHRS, CDR2 YFSETQ. This CDR3 contains 15 residues. With 0 bases clipped from V and 8 bases from J, the junction kept 6 bases outside the gene matches.

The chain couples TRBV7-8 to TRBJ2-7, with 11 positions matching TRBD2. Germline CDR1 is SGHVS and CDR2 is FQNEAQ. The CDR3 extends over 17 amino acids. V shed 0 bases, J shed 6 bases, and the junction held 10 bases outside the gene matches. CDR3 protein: CASSLAGWRLAGSEQYF. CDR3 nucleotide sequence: TGTGCCAGCAGCTTAGCCGGATGGAGACTAGCGGGAAGCGAGCAGTACTTC.

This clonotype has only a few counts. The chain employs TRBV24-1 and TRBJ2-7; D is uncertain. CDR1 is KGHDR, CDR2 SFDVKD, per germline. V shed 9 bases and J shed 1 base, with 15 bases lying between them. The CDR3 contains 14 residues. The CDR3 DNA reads TGTGCCACCCGCCGGGTCGGGCGATCCTACGAGCAGTACTTC. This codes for CATRRVGRSYEQYF.

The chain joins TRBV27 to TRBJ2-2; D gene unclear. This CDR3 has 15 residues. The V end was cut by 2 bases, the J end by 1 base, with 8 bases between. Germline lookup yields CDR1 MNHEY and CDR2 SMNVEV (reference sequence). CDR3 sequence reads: CASSLTQWNTGELFF. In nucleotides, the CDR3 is TGTGCCAGCAGTTTAACGCAGTGGAACACCGGGGAGCTGTTTTTT.

The CDR3 DNA sequence: TGCGCCAGCAGCCAACTACAAAGCACAGGGGTGGGAGAGACCCAGTACTTC. It specifies CASSQLQSTGVGETQYF. The chain has TRBV4-3 and TRBJ2-5, with 7 bases that match TRBD1. The CDR3 runs 17 residues. CDR1 LGHNA and CDR2 YSLEER come from the germline V gene. V dropped 2 bases and J dropped 4; count of bases not matched to a gene: 13.

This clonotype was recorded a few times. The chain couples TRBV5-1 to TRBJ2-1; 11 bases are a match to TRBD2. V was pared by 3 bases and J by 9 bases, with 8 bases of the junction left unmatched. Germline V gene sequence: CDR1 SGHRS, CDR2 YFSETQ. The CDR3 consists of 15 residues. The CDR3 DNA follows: TGCGCCAGCAGCTGGGAACTAGCGGGAGTAGGTGAGCAGTTCTTC. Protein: CASSWELAGVGEQFF. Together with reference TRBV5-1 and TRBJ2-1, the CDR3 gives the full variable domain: KAGVTQTPRYLIKTRGQQVTLSCSPISGHRSVSWYQQTPGQGLQFLFEYFSETQRNKGNFPGRFSGRQFSNSRSEMNVSTLELGDSALYLCASSWELAGVGEQFFGPGTRLTVL.

The CDR3 DNA is TGTGCCAGCAGCCAGAGGCCAGCTTCGAACACTGAAGCTTTCTTT. Translation: CASSQRPASNTEAFF. The J gene is TRBJ1-1, the V gene TRBV6-1, with D hard to call. The V end was cut by 6 bases, the J end by 1 base, with 15 bases between. From germline, CDR1 is MNHNS and CDR2 SASEGT. The CDR3 length is 15 residues.

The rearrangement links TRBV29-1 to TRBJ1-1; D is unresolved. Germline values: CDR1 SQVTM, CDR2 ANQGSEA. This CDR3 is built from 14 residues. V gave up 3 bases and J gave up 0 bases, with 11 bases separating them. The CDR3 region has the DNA TGCAGCGTTGACTCCAGCGTAATGAACACTGAAGCTTTCTTT. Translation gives CSVDSSVMNTEAFF.